The 7 T cell receptor beta chains in this list originate from one sample, sequenced in a study of identical twins. From the 5' RACE reads, TCRdb called clonotypes with MiXCR, one entry per CDR3 protein. The sample has 1.5 million or so distinct CDR3 sequences, more than 30% seen once. The specimen was cord blood. Receptor source: a newborn girl in good health.

This clonotype has ten or more counts. J is TRBJ2-7 and V is TRBV14; 9 nucleotides line up with TRBD1. Per germline, CDR1 SGHDN and CDR2 FVKESK. The length of the CDR3 is 15 residues. V dropped 5 bases and J dropped 4; count of bases not matched to a gene: 9. DNA of the CDR3: TGTGCCAGCAGCGCATCCGGGACAGGGCGTTACGAGCAGTACTTC. Protein: CASSASGTGRYEQYF.

The V gene is TRBV7-2, the J gene TRBJ2-7; 8 nucleotides agree with TRBD1. CDR1 SGHTA and CDR2 FQGNSA come from the germline V gene. This CDR3 region has 17 residues. V shed 3 bases, J shed 4 bases, and the junction held 14 bases outside the gene matches. CDR3 nucleotides: TGTGCCAGCAGCTTCCTGGTCGTCAGGGGGCAAAGGTACGAGCAGTACTTC. This codes for CASSFLVVRGQRYEQYF. The entire variable domain, with the rest obtained from reference TRBV7-2 and TRBJ2-7, is as follows: GAGVSQSPSNKVTEKGKDVELRCDPISGHTALYWYRQSLGQGLEFLIYFQGNSAPDKSGLPSDRFSAERTGGSVSTLTIQRTQQEDSAVYLCASSFLVVRGQRYEQYFGPGTRLTVT.

V usage is TRBV28 and J usage is TRBJ2-2; TRBD1 matches 7 bases. The germline V gene encodes CDR1 MDHEN and CDR2 SYDVKM. V shed 4 bases and J 3 bases; nucleotides not matched to a gene: 2. The CDR3 runs to 14 residues. CDR3 amino acids: CASSSGQDTGELFF. The CDR3 DNA reads as TGTGCCAGCAGTTCCGGACAGGACACCGGGGAGCTGTTTTTT. Full variable domain (missing parts from reference TRBV28 and TRBJ2-2): DVKVTQSSRYLVKRTGEKVFLECVQDMDHENMFWYRQDPGLGLRLIYFSYDVKMKEKGDIPEGYSVSREKKERFSLILESASTNQTSMYLCASSSGQDTGELFFGEGSRLTVL.

The rearrangement links TRBV10-3 to TRBJ2-1; D is possibly TRBD1 (5 bases). Trimming took 1 base from V and 10 from J, leaving 14 bases between them. Germline loops: CDR1 ENHRY, CDR2 SYGVKD. The CDR3 contains 14 residues. The CDR3: CAISEWVQQGEQFF. The CDR3 DNA reads as TGTGCCATCAGTGAGTGGGTTCAGCAGGGCGAGCAGTTCTTC.

This clonotype was seen many times. The V and J genes are TRBV6-6 and TRBJ2-3, with a tentative D call TRBD1 (5 bases). Germline CDR1 is MNHNY and CDR2 is SVGAGI (reference sequence). V lost 4 bases to trimming and J lost 0 bases, with 11 bases between them. This CDR3 is 15 amino acids long. The CDR3 is CASSLLGASTDTQYF. The CDR3 DNA reads TGTGCCAGCAGTTTGCTAGGGGCTAGCACAGATACGCAGTATTTT.

This chain connects TRBV7-2 to TRBJ2-1; the D gene is possibly TRBD2 (5 bases). Germline V gives CDR1 SGHTA, CDR2 FQGNSA. The CDR3 sequence is 13 residues long. The ends were cut back, 2 bases at V and 10 bases at J, with 12 bases in the middle. The chain's CDR3 is CASSLPGSYEQFF. The DNA for the CDR3 is TGTGCCAGCAGCTTACCGGGGTCCTACGAGCAGTTCTTC.

This sequence joins TRBV20-1 and TRBJ2-1, with 9 bases matching TRBD2. V was clipped by 1 base and J by 3 bases; unmatched bases: 4. From germline, CDR1 is DFQATT and CDR2 SNEGSKA (reference sequence). This CDR3 is 15 amino acids long. CDR3 amino acids: CSARVLSGGYNEQFF. The CDR3 DNA is TGCAGTGCTAGAGTCCTTAGCGGGGGCTACAATGAGCAGTTCTTC.